These 20 T cell receptor beta chains were sequenced from one sample in a study of cytomegalovirus exposure and HLA in healthy donors. Amplification used 60 Vbeta primers and 13 Jbeta primers. Produced via immunoSEQ multiplex PCR; TCRdb's table is partial and in-frame only. The sample has about 90,000 clones, roughly 78% seen once. The material sequenced was PBMCs. The receptors originated from a middle-aged woman in good health and CMV-seropositive.

The rearrangement joins TRBV6-5 to TRBJ2-2, with TRBD1 as a possible D gene (5 bases). The ends were cut back, 6 bases at V and 7 bases at J, with 12 bases in the middle. The CDR3 has 13 residues. Germline V gene sequence: CDR1 MNHEY, CDR2 SVGAGI. The CDR3 DNA sequence: TGTGCCAGCAGCAAGACAGTTTTCGGGGAGCTGTTTTTT. Translated, it gives CASSKTVFGELFF.

J is TRBJ2-1 and V is TRBV10-3; D call uncertain. This CDR3 has 14 residues. The V gene lost 5 bases and the J gene lost 3 bases, with 11 bases spanning the gap. Per the germline V gene, CDR1 is ENHRY and CDR2 is SYGVKD. CDR3 sequence (DNA): TGTGCCATCAGTTATTCGCAGGTCTACAATGAGCAGTTCTTC. Its translation: CAISYSQVYNEQFF.

The chain is built from TRBV7-8 and TRBJ1-5, with TRBD1 identical over 8 bases. This CDR3 contains 17 residues. V gave up 4 bases and J gave up 0 bases; unmatched junction bases: 8. Germline CDR1 is SGHVS and CDR2 is FQNEAQ. The CDR3 sequence is CASSSGQGRNSNQPQHF. The CDR3 DNA sequence: TGTGCCAGCAGCTCTGGACAGGGACGAAATAGCAATCAGCCCCAGCATTTT.

This clone was picked up one time. The gene calls are TRBV4-2 and TRBJ2-1; TRBD2 matches 13 bases. This CDR3 is 16 amino acids long. From germline, CDR1 is LGHNA and CDR2 YNFKEQ. Germline trimming cut 0 bases from V and 8 bases from J; bases unmatched to any gene: 4. CDR3 bases: TGTGCCAGCAGCCAAGAAACACTAGCGGGAGGGGATGAGCAGTTCTTC. Protein: CASSQETLAGGDEQFF.

CDR3 in amino acids: CASSLVASGADTQYF. The CDR3 DNA is TGTGCCAGCAGCCTGGTGGCTAGCGGGGCAGATACGCAGTATTTT. V usage is TRBV7-3 and J usage is TRBJ2-3, with 9 bases matching TRBD2. Germline lookup yields CDR1 SGHTA and CDR2 FQGTGA. V shed 5 bases and J 4 bases; nucleotides not matched to a gene: 7. The CDR3 runs to 15 residues.

CDR3 loop: CASSYYAGTGEYEQYF. The DNA of the CDR3 is TGTGCCAGCAGTTACTACGCCGGGACAGGGGAGTACGAGCAGTACTTC. This chain uses TRBV6-5 with TRBJ2-7; 10 bases align to TRBD1. Germline V CDR1 and CDR2: MNHEY, SVGAGI. The V and J ends lost 1 base and 4 bases, in that order; junction bases with no gene match: 7. This CDR3 region has 16 residues.

This chain links TRBV19 with TRBJ2-2; 7 bases agree with TRBD2. Trimming took 0 bases from V and 4 from J; bases not matched to a gene: 5. CDR3 length equals 16 residues. CDR1 and CDR2 (germline): LNHDA, SQIVND (reference sequence). CDR3 bases: TGTGCCAGTAGTATAGAAGCGGGGTTTGTCACCGGGGAGCTGTTTTTT. Translating gives CASSIEAGFVTGELFF.

This sequence joins TRBV7-2 and TRBJ2-5; no definite D call. The germline CDR1 and CDR2 sequences are SGHTA and FQGNSA. CDR3 length equals 13 residues. V was cut by 1 base and J by 5 bases, with 8 bases left in between. The CDR3 loop is CASSLGVEETQYF. CDR3 sequence (DNA): TGTGCCAGCAGCTTAGGAGTCGAGGAGACCCAGTACTTC. Looking up the rest from reference TRBV7-2 and TRBJ2-5 gives the full variable domain: GAGVSQSPSNKVTEKGKDVELRCDPISGHTALYWYRQSLGQGLEFLIYFQGNSAPDKSGLPSDRFSAERTGGSVSTLTIQRTQQEDSAVYLCASSLGVEETQYFGPGTRLLVL.

The chain recombines TRBV7-9 with TRBJ2-1, with TRBD1 matching 11 bases. The ends lost 7 bases at V and 5 bases at J; junction bases unmatched: 7. CDR1 and CDR2 from the germline V gene are SEHNR and FQNEAQ (reference sequence). The CDR3 is made up of 15 amino acids. The CDR3 nucleotides are TGTGCCAGCACCCCGGGACAGGGGGGGAACAATGAGCAGTTCTTC. It specifies CASTPGQGGNNEQFF.

CDR3 region: CASSYSRRSSYNEQFF. CDR3 coding DNA: TGTGCCAGCAGTTACTCGCGTCGGTCCTCCTACAATGAGCAGTTCTTC. This rearrangement joins TRBV6-5 to TRBJ2-1, with D hard to call. This CDR3 contains 16 residues. The ends were cut back, 0 bases at V and 0 bases at J, with 9 bases in the middle. Per the germline V gene, CDR1 is MNHEY and CDR2 is SVGAGI.

V and J are TRBV5-1 and TRBJ2-7; weak D call: TRBD1 (6 bases). The CDR3 sequence is 12 residues long. The V end was cut by 0 bases, the J end by 6 bases, with 7 bases between. Germline V gene sequence: CDR1 SGHRS, CDR2 YFSETQ. This CDR3 reads CASSLEGVEQYF. DNA for the CDR3: TGCGCCAGCAGCTTGGAGGGGGTCGAGCAGTACTTC.

The chain uses TRBV5-1 and TRBJ2-5; D gene uncertain. Between the trimmed V and J ends, which lost 0 bases and 5 bases, there was a span of 14 bases. The CDR3 contains 15 residues. Germline V CDR1 and CDR2: SGHRS, YFSETQ. Written as DNA, the CDR3 is TGCGCCAGCAGCTTGGATTACCGACGGGTTGAGACCCAGTACTTC. Encoded protein: CASSLDYRRVETQYF.

The chain is built from TRBV7-9 and TRBJ2-5, with TRBD2 matching over 10 bases. TRBJ2-7 matches the DNA end more closely, so the J call is doubtful. The germline CDR1 and CDR2 sequences are SEHNR and FQNEAQ (reference sequence). The CDR3 has 14 amino acids. CDR3 protein: CASSSSGSSYEQYF. The CDR3 DNA is TGTGCCAGCAGCTCTAGCGGGAGCTCCTACGAGCAGTACTTC.

The V and J genes are TRBV19 and TRBJ2-7, with TRBD1 identical over 9 bases. Germline V CDR1 and CDR2: LNHDA, SQIVND (reference sequence). This CDR3 region has 18 residues. With V trimmed by 10 bases and J by 1 base, 20 bases remained unmatched. CDR3: CATSPGQGVWRASYEQYF. DNA for the CDR3: TGTGCCACCAGTCCGGGACAGGGAGTATGGCGGGCATCCTACGAGCAGTACTTC.

This chain connects TRBV27 to TRBJ2-1; 7 bases are a match to TRBD2. The CDR3 has 14 amino acids. Germline V gene lookup returns CDR1 MNHEY and CDR2 SMNVEV (reference sequence). V lost 6 bases to trimming and J lost 5 bases; unmatched junction nucleotides: 7. CDR3 protein: CASSRGGSDNEQFF. CDR3 DNA sequence: TGTGCCAGCAGCCGGGGAGGGTCTGACAATGAGCAGTTCTTC.

The chain employs TRBV7-3 and TRBJ2-2; 12 positions agree with TRBD2. This CDR3 comprises 18 residues. Trimming took 3 bases from V and 0 from J; bases not matched to a gene: 5. The germline CDR1 and CDR2 sequences are SGHTA and FQGTGA. CDR3: CASSFSGLAGANTGELFF. The CDR3 DNA is TGTGCCAGCAGCTTCTCGGGACTAGCGGGCGCGAACACCGGGGAGCTGTTTTTT.

This clone was seen only a few times. The chain joins TRBV5-8 to TRBJ2-7, with 10 bases lining up with TRBD2. V dropped 5 bases and J dropped 1; count of bases not matched to a gene: 6. Germline V CDR1 and CDR2: SGHTS, YDEGEE. The CDR3 has 15 residues. In DNA, the CDR3 is TGTGCCAGCAGGTTACTAGCGGGGTCTTCCTACGAGCAGTACTTC. This encodes CASRLLAGSSYEQYF.

For the CDR3, the DNA is TGTGCCAGCACTGCAGGGACAGAGAATTCACCCCTCCACTTT. It translates to CASTAGTENSPLHF. The chain links TRBV6-1 to TRBJ1-6; 7 nucleotides align to TRBD1. Germline V gives CDR1 MNHNS, CDR2 SASEGT. The CDR3 contains 14 residues. V gave up 7 bases and J gave up 7 bases; unmatched junction bases: 7.

The chain uses TRBV2 and TRBJ2-3; TRBD2 agrees at 11 bases. V lost 5 bases and J lost 4; bases outside the gene matches: 8. CDR1 is SNHLY, CDR2 FYNNEI, per germline. The length of the CDR3 is 16 residues. The CDR3 bases are TGTGCCAGCAGTTACCCCCTAGCGGGAGGTCCAGATACGCAGTATTTT. Its protein is CASSYPLAGGPDTQYF. The variable domain in full, with the rest retrieved from reference TRBV2 and TRBJ2-3, is EPEVTQTPSHQVTQMGQEVILRCVPISNHLYFYWYRQILGQKVEFLVSFYNNEISEKSEIFDDQFSVERPDGSNFTLKIRSTKLEDSAMYFCASSYPLAGGPDTQYFGPGTRLTVL.

The chain combines TRBV28 with TRBJ2-1; perhaps TRBD2 as D (5 bases). The CDR3 contains 14 residues. In germline, CDR1 is MDHEN, CDR2 SYDVKM. V lost 6 bases and J 4 bases, leaving 13 bases between the germline ends. The CDR3 protein is CASRSGLNYNEQFF. The CDR3 coding sequence is TGTGCCAGCAGGTCCGGACTCAATTACAATGAGCAGTTCTTC.